This T cell receptor beta chain is drawn from a study of blood T cell repertoires in COVID-19. Overall study: Samples of COVID-19 (acute and convalescent) were obtained from the United States, Italy and Spain. In each case, the material was cDNA or gDNA derived from T cells, B-cell-depleted T cells, or PBMCs.

Original processing methods: Reference gene primer amplification in the assay estimated nucleated cell counts. Libraries were prepared by immunoSEQ multiplex PCR; TCRdb keeps only in-frame clonotypes and omits some of them. The V and J calls and clone size are taken from that table; D and trimming were inferred from the DNA. The sample has approximately 240,000 clones, about 83% seen once. This TCR was sampled from a woman younger than 45 with COVID-19, enrolled during active disease. Sequencing input: peripheral blood.

CDR3 nucleotide sequence: TGTGCCAGCAGTTACTCGCTCCATGGGACAGAGAATGAAAAACTGTTTTTT. This gives the protein CASSYSLHGTENEKLFF. The chain recombines TRBV6-2 or TRBV6-3 with TRBJ1-4; TRBD1 agrees at 7 bases. This CDR3 region has 17 residues. The V gene end was trimmed by 0 bases and the J gene end by 5 bases; junction bases not matched to a gene: 9. Germline-derived CDR1 and CDR2 are MNHEY and SVGEGT.